This T cell receptor (beta chain) was documented in a study of shared clonotypes between healthy human individuals. This clone was picked up one time. Deep was the level at which the assay was run. Repertoires were generated with immunoSEQ multiplex PCR, while TCRdb's copy carries only in-frame clones and drops some. The profile shows about 1,800,000 clones, about 95% of them singletons. Positive CCR7 selection of CD45RO-negative cells yielded the naive CD8 cells, and terminally differentiated effector memory CD45RA+ cells were excluded. Among the donors, all were Caucasian adults who lived in Nashville, Tennessee. With V trimmed by 5 bases and J by 0 bases, 8 bases remained unmatched. This CDR3 comprises 17 residues. The germline gives CDR1 LGHNA, CDR2 YSLEER.

Sequencing was done on a sample of naive CD8+ T cells sorted from blood. The sequence derives from a man younger than 35 in good health. This chain joins TRBV4-3 and TRBJ2-7, with 12 nucleotides matching TRBD2. The CDR3 DNA reads as TGCGCCAGCAGCGAGACTAGCGGGAGTGACGGCTCCTACGAGCAGTACTTC. This translates into CASSETSGSDGSYEQYF.